The 28 T cell receptor beta chains below were found in one sample sequenced in a study of regulatory T cells in long-lasting Graves disease. This sample's time point: newly diagnosed GD, antithyroid drugs for less than 3 months. The TCR library used RNA extracted from PBMCs. Both iRepertoire HTBI primers and Arm-PCR of CDR3 regions were used to build the TCR beta libraries. MiXCR, run by TCRdb on the multiplex PCR reads, gives a single entry per CDR3 protein. The sample has 300,000 to 400,000 distinct CDR3 sequences, approximately 15% seen once; the top ten hold less than 35%. Another study also made use of these data, one on T cells in Graves' hyperthyroidism and ophthalmopathy.

The sequencing here drew on peripheral blood mononuclear cells (PBMCs), taken at new diagnosis, from a patient treated with antithyroid drugs. Receptors originate from a man aged 40-49 years with Graves disease.

This clonotype appeared many times. V gene TRBV30 combines with J gene TRBJ2-7; 8 bases match TRBD1. The CDR3 covers 14 residues. Trimming at V came to 5 bases and at J to 0 bases, leaving 6 bases not matched to a gene. The germline V gene has CDR1 GTSNPN and CDR2 SVGIG (reference sequence). The CDR3 here is CAWDQGANSYEQYF. CDR3 bases: TGTGCCTGGGATCAGGGGGCTAACTCCTACGAGCAGTACTTC. The full variable domain, with the rest looked up from reference TRBV30 and TRBJ2-7, is SQTIHQWPATLVQPVGSPLSLECTVEGTSNPNLYWYRQAAGRGLQLLFYSVGIGQISSEVPQNLSASRPQDRQFILSSKKLLLSDSGFYLCAWDQGANSYEQYFGPGTRLTVT.

This clonotype has only a few counts. The chain combines TRBV18 with TRBJ2-2; no clear D gene. The germline V gene encodes CDR1 KGHSH and CDR2 LQKENI. The CDR3 consists of 15 residues. Trimming took off 4 bases at V and 0 bases at J, with 9 bases between the two ends. The CDR3 DNA reads TGTGCCAGCTCACTCTTCACAGCGAACACCGGGGAGCTGTTTTTT. This translates into CASSLFTANTGELFF.

To note about this clonotype: This clone may be a read error of a much larger clone one base away. The chain is built from TRBV7-9 and TRBJ2-7, with D possibly TRBD1 on 6 matching bases. The CDR3 loop spans 16 amino acids. Germline assignment: CDR1 SEHNR and CDR2 FQNEAQ (reference sequence). V was trimmed by 1 base and J by 6 bases, leaving 19 bases between them. As DNA, the CDR3 is TGTGCCAGCAGCTTAGGCAGGGGACCCCGGCACGGCGAGCAGTACTTC. Residues: CASSLGRGPRHGEQYF.

The chain couples TRBV5-1 to TRBJ1-4, with D possibly being TRBD1 (5 bases). Germline assignment: CDR1 SGHRS and CDR2 YFSETQ. V shed 4 bases and J shed 5 bases, with 15 bases lying between them. This CDR3 is 15 amino acids long. CDR3: CASSVYGGLNEKLFF. The DNA of the CDR3 is TGCGCCAGCAGCGTTTATGGGGGGTTAAATGAAAAACTGTTTTTT.

CDR3: CASSYGTGDYNEQFF. CDR3 DNA: TGCGCCAGCAGCTACGGGACAGGGGACTACAATGAGCAGTTCTTC. V gene TRBV5-1 combines with J gene TRBJ2-1; 10 positions match TRBD1. Germline V gene lookup returns CDR1 SGHRS and CDR2 YFSETQ. CDR3 length: 15 amino acids. V lost 3 bases to trimming and J lost 3 bases; unmatched junction nucleotides: 3. Supplemented by reference TRBV5-1 and TRBJ2-1, the full variable domain reads KAGVTQTPRYLIKTRGQQVTLSCSPISGHRSVSWYQQTPGQGLQFLFEYFSETQRNKGNFPGRFSGRQFSNSRSEMNVSTLELGDSALYLCASSYGTGDYNEQFFGPGTRLTVL.

The chain combines TRBV29-1 with TRBJ1-1; D not resolved. This CDR3 has 14 amino acids. Germline V gene lookup returns CDR1 SQVTM and CDR2 ANQGSEA. V dropped 4 bases and J dropped 0 bases, with 12 bases sitting between them. This CDR3 is CSVALGRLNTEAFF. For the CDR3, the DNA is TGCAGCGTTGCCTTAGGACGCTTGAACACTGAAGCTTTCTTT.

Turning to this clonotype: A much larger clone lies one base from this, so it may be a read error. The chain links TRBV7-3 to TRBJ2-1, with 8 bases that match TRBD2. The CDR3 sequence is 16 residues long. Germline CDR1 SGHTA, CDR2 FQGTGA. J was trimmed by 2 bases and V by 5 bases; bases with no gene match: 8. This CDR3 is CASSPGGARPYNEQFF. CDR3 coding DNA: TGTGCCAGCAGCCCCGGGGGGGCAAGACCCTACAATGAGCAGTTCTTC.

This clonotype was observed many times. J is TRBJ1-6 and V is TRBV12-3 or TRBV12-4; 10 nucleotides agree with TRBD1. The J segment lost 7 bases and the V segment lost 3 bases, leaving 3 bases of the junction unmatched. The CDR3 has 15 residues. CDR3: CASSFLGQGNSPLHF. In nucleotides, the CDR3 is TGTGCCAGCAGTTTCCTGGGACAGGGGAATTCACCCCTCCACTTT.

In this sample, this clonotype turned up many times. This chain joins TRBV12-3 or TRBV12-4 and TRBJ1-3; a weak D match, TRBD1 (5 bases). Trimming stripped 1 base from V and 6 bases from J, with 10 bases between. The CDR3 consists of 14 residues. DNA for the CDR3: TGTGCCAGCAGTTTAGGGGGGGGGGAAAACACCATATATTTT. It is translated as CASSLGGGENTIYF.

V gene TRBV20-1 combines with J gene TRBJ1-2; 10 bases fit TRBD1. CDR3 length: 15 amino acids. Germline V CDR1 and CDR2: DFQATT, SNEGSKA (reference sequence). V was clipped by 6 bases and J by 8 bases; unmatched bases: 15. This CDR3 reads CSAPTGTGVVEGYTF. The CDR3 DNA reads as TGCAGTGCCCCCACCGGGACAGGGGTGGTTGAGGGCTACACCTTC.

This clonotype was seen ten or more times. The chain combines TRBV28 with TRBJ1-1; D remains unclear. This CDR3 spans 13 amino acids. With 3 bases removed from V and 3 bases from J, the gap between germline ends came to 8 bases. The germline V gene encodes CDR1 MDHEN and CDR2 SYDVKM. CDR3 region: CASSLDSHTEAFF. In nucleotides, the CDR3 is TGTGCCAGCAGTTTGGACTCGCACACTGAAGCTTTCTTT. The whole variable domain, remainder taken from reference TRBV28 and TRBJ1-1, is DVKVTQSSRYLVKRTGEKVFLECVQDMDHENMFWYRQDPGLGLRLIYFSYDVKMKEKGDIPEGYSVSREKKERFSLILESASTNQTSMYLCASSLDSHTEAFFGQGTRLTVV.

This chain joins TRBV29-1 and TRBJ2-7; the D gene is possibly TRBD2 (6 bases). V lost 3 bases and J 2 bases, leaving 17 bases between the germline ends. This CDR3 contains 15 residues. From germline, CDR1 is SQVTM and CDR2 ANQGSEA. The chain's CDR3 is CSVEGGYGGTYEQYF. The CDR3 nucleotides are TGCAGCGTTGAGGGGGGATACGGAGGAACCTACGAGCAGTACTTC.

This clonotype was seen ten or more times. The chain has TRBV30 and TRBJ1-2; D gene uncertain. Germline V gene sequence: CDR1 GTSNPN, CDR2 SVGIG (reference sequence). Trimming took off 0 bases at V and 2 bases at J, with 10 bases between the two ends. This CDR3 is 14 amino acids long. CDR3: CAWSVFRQNYGYTF. The CDR3 nucleotides are TGTGCCTGGAGTGTCTTCCGGCAAAACTATGGCTACACCTTC.

The table lists this clonotype with many counts. The V gene is TRBV10-3, the J gene TRBJ2-7, with 8 bases lining up with TRBD2. This CDR3 has 11 residues. Germline values: CDR1 ENHRY, CDR2 SYGVKD. Trimming removed 8 bases from V and 5 bases from J; junction bases left unmatched: 2. DNA for the CDR3: TGTGCCATCCGGCGGGGGGACGAGCAGTACTTC. This sequence encodes CAIRRGDEQYF.

This clonotype has ten or more counts. The gene calls are TRBV27 and TRBJ2-1; 8 bases are shared with TRBD2. V trimming: 7 bases; J trimming: 6 bases; junction bases outside the gene matches: 5. The CDR3 sequence is 13 residues long. Germline assignment: CDR1 MNHEY and CDR2 SMNVEV (reference sequence). CDR3 in amino acids: CASTVAGSNEQFF. The DNA of the CDR3 is TGTGCCAGCACCGTAGCGGGAAGCAATGAGCAGTTCTTC.

V gene TRBV5-4 combines with J gene TRBJ2-1, with TRBD2 matching over 10 bases. CDR1 SGHNT and CDR2 YYREEE come from the germline V gene (reference sequence). Germline trimming cut 5 bases from V and 2 bases from J; bases unmatched to any gene: 4. CDR3 length: 15 amino acids. Here the CDR3 reads CASRKAGGPYNEQFF. The CDR3 DNA follows: TGTGCCAGCAGAAAAGCGGGGGGGCCCTACAATGAGCAGTTCTTC. Full variable domain (outside the CDR3, taken from reference TRBV5-4 and TRBJ2-1): ETGVTQSPTHLIKTRGQQVTLRCSSQSGHNTVSWYQQALGQGPQFIFQYYREEENGRGNFPPRFSGLQFPNYSSELNVNALELDDSALYLCASRKAGGPYNEQFFGPGTRLTVL.

This clonotype was counted many times. The chain uses TRBV24-1 and TRBJ2-1; D gene uncertain. From germline, CDR1 is KGHDR and CDR2 SFDVKD. This CDR3 contains 13 residues. Trimming removed 1 base at V and 5 bases at J, with 5 bases between. CDR3 nucleotides: TGTGCCACCAGTGATTTCGCGAACAATGAGCAGTTCTTC. Its protein is CATSDFANNEQFF.

This clonotype was detected many times. V gene TRBV6-1 combines with J gene TRBJ2-2; a weak D match, TRBD2 (5 bases). CDR1 MNHNS and CDR2 SASEGT come from the germline V gene. CDR3 length: 15 residues. The V end lost 5 bases, the J end lost 0 bases, and 10 bases lay between the germline ends. The CDR3 region has the DNA TGTGCCAGCAGTCGGCTAGCAACGAACACCGGGGAGCTGTTTTTT. Its protein is CASSRLATNTGELFF.

V gene TRBV3-1 combines with J gene TRBJ2-7; 8 bases map to TRBD1. The V gene end was trimmed by 4 bases and the J gene end by 3 bases; junction bases not matched to a gene: 5. The CDR3 totals 14 residues. Germline V gene lookup returns CDR1 LGHDT and CDR2 YNNKEL (reference sequence). This CDR3 reads CASSPWTGLYEQYF. CDR3 nucleotide sequence: TGTGCCAGCAGCCCGTGGACAGGGCTCTACGAGCAGTACTTC.

This clonotype was counted between two and nine times. The V gene is TRBV3-1, the J gene TRBJ1-2; 9 bases agree with TRBD1. This CDR3 spans 15 amino acids. The V and J ends lost 1 base and 6 bases, in that order; junction bases with no gene match: 6. Germline CDR1 and CDR2: LGHDT and YNNKEL (reference sequence). CDR3 residues: CASSQVGTGIHGYTF. The DNA of the CDR3 is TGTGCCAGCAGCCAAGTAGGGACAGGGATACATGGCTACACCTTC.

There are many counts of this clonotype. This sequence joins TRBV28 and TRBJ2-7; tentative D call: TRBD1 (6 bases). The CDR3 loop spans 16 amino acids. From germline, CDR1 is MDHEN and CDR2 SYDVKM. The V end was cut by 6 bases, the J end by 1 base, with 19 bases between. CDR3 coding DNA: TGTGCCAGCAGACCACTGACAGGCATATATTCCTACGAGCAGTACTTC. Amino acid sequence: CASRPLTGIYSYEQYF.

The rearrangement joins TRBV12-3 or TRBV12-4 to TRBJ1-3; D not certain. V was clipped by 5 bases and J by 0 bases, with 14 bases between them. This CDR3 region has 16 residues. CDR3 coding DNA: TGTGCCAGCAGTCTGACGGCTACCCTCTCTGGAAACACCATATATTTT. It is translated as CASSLTATLSGNTIYF.

V is TRBV11-2 and J is TRBJ1-3; D is possibly TRBD1 (5 bases). The CDR3 has 15 amino acids. Germline V CDR1 and CDR2: SGHAT, FQNNGV. The V end lost 4 bases, the J end lost 2 bases, and 12 bases lay between the germline ends. The CDR3 reads CASSSLDSPGNTIYF. The CDR3 DNA sequence: TGTGCCAGCAGCTCCTTAGACAGCCCTGGAAACACCATATATTTT.

Ten or more counts support this clonotype. The genes are TRBV20-1 and TRBJ2-1, with D maybe TRBD1 (6 bases). The CDR3 consists of 17 residues. CDR1 is DFQATT and CDR2 is SNEGSKA in the germline V gene (reference sequence). Between the trimmed V and J ends, which lost 2 bases and 2 bases, there was a span of 19 bases. The CDR3 loop is CSARSRGYEGPYNEQFF. CDR3 nucleotide sequence: TGCAGTGCTAGATCGAGGGGGTATGAAGGCCCCTACAATGAGCAGTTCTTC.

The sample holds many counts of this clonotype. This rearrangement joins TRBV13 to TRBJ1-6, with no clear D. The CDR3 runs 15 residues. Trimming removed 3 bases at V and 3 bases at J, with 9 bases between. CDR1 PRHDT and CDR2 FYEKMQ come from the germline V gene (reference sequence). For the CDR3, the DNA is TGTGCCAGCAGCTTGGGGAGTTACTATAATTCACCCCTCCACTTT. This translates into CASSLGSYYNSPLHF. Supplemented by reference TRBV13 and TRBJ1-6, the full variable domain reads AAGVIQSPRHLIKEKRETATLKCYPIPRHDTVYWYQQGPGQDPQFLISFYEKMQSDKGSIPDRFSAQQFSDYHSELNMSSLELGDSALYFCASSLGSYYNSPLHFGNGTRLTVT.

This clonotype was counted between two and nine times. J is TRBJ1-1 and V is TRBV10-3, with D tentatively TRBD1 (5 bases). This CDR3 spans 15 amino acids. Trimming pared 7 bases from V and 0 bases from J, leaving 15 bases between. Germline CDR1 reads ENHRY; CDR2 reads SYGVKD. The CDR3 spells CAITSVGGMNTEAFF. As DNA, the CDR3 is TGTGCCATCACCTCCGTGGGGGGAATGAACACTGAAGCTTTCTTT.

This clonotype was detected many times. The V and J genes are TRBV12-3 or TRBV12-4 and TRBJ2-3, with 12 bases identical to TRBD2. J lost 10 bases, V lost 3 bases, and 20 bases had no gene match. The CDR3 totals 19 residues. CDR3 DNA sequence: TGTGCCAGCAGTTTCGGTTGGCTAGCGGGGGGGCCGAGGGAGTATTCGCAGTATTTT. It yields the protein CASSFGWLAGGPREYSQYF.

The chain employs TRBV28 and TRBJ2-3; D unclear. The J call may be wrong; the DNA end is better matched by TRBJ2-5. Germline V CDR1 and CDR2: MDHEN, SYDVKM. CDR3 length: 14 residues. The CDR3 region is CASKSPIPIETQYF. CDR3 DNA sequence: TGTGCCAGCAAATCCCCTATCCCCATAGAGACCCAGTACTTC.